Following are 10 T cell receptor beta chains from one sample sequenced in a study of blood T cell repertoires in COVID-19. Clones were sequenced by immunoSEQ multiplex PCR, and TCRdb holds only the in-frame ones, with some missing. The sample includes some 240,000 clones, about 85% of them seen just once. The sequencing input was PBMCs or T cells enriched from blood (not recorded which). These receptors originate from a woman aged 45-59 years who had been exposed to COVID-19.

The rearrangement joins TRBV3-1 (or the pseudogene TRBV3-2) to TRBJ1-5, with 9 nucleotides matching TRBD1. CDR1 is LGHDT, CDR2 YNNKEL, per germline (reference sequence). The CDR3 has 14 residues. V lost 3 bases, J lost 9 bases, and 6 bases stayed unmatched. The CDR3 reads CASSQGQGFSPQHF. The CDR3 DNA follows: TGTGCCAGCAGCCAGGGACAGGGTTTTTCGCCCCAGCATTTT.

The chain links TRBV6-5 to TRBJ2-7; D uncertain. Germline CDR1 MNHEY, CDR2 SVGAGI. CDR3 length: 13 amino acids. V was trimmed by 0 bases and J by 2 bases, leaving 5 bases between them. DNA of the CDR3: TGTGCCAGCAGTTACTCGAGAGCCTACGAGCAGTACTTC. It is translated as CASSYSRAYEQYF.

This clone showed up just a few times. Relative to the germline gene, one junction end is altered; a read error may explain this. This chain links TRBV5-5 with TRBJ1-1; D may be TRBD1 (6 bases). The CDR3 totals 13 residues. Germline CDR1 and CDR2: SGHKS and YYEKEE (reference sequence). The CDR3 nucleotides read TGTGCCAGCAGTCCGGGGGGGCAGTTAGGTGGGCTCTTT. Residues: CASSPGGQLGGLF.

V usage is TRBV29-1 and J usage is TRBJ1-2, with a tentative D call TRBD1 (5 bases). Trimming cost V 3 bases and J 4 bases, with 12 bases left between them. The germline CDR1 and CDR2 sequences are SQVTM and ANQGSEA. The CDR3 is 13 amino acids. The CDR3 sequence is CSVDQGASYGYTF. The CDR3 DNA is TGCAGCGTTGATCAGGGTGCAAGCTATGGCTACACCTTC. The full variable domain, completed using reference TRBV29-1 and TRBJ1-2, is SAVISQKPSRDICQRGTSLTIQCQVDSQVTMMFWYRQQPGQSLTLIATANQGSEATYESGFVIDKFPISRPNLTFSTLTVSNMSPEDSSIYLCSVDQGASYGYTFGSGTRLTVV.

The V call is TRBV27, the J call TRBJ2-2; 10 bases agree with TRBD1. The CDR3 has 15 amino acids. Germline CDR1 and CDR2: MNHEY and SMNVEV (reference sequence). V lost 4 bases, J lost 4 bases, and 3 bases stayed unmatched. CDR3 bases: TGTGCCAGCAGTTCCCGACAGGGGGCCACCGGGGAGCTGTTTTTT. Translation: CASSSRQGATGELFF.

In this sample, this clone turned up once. This sequence joins TRBV29-1 and TRBJ2-7; weak D call: TRBD2 (6 bases). The ends were cut back, 5 bases at V and 2 bases at J, with 25 bases in the middle. CDR3 size: 17 residues. Germline loops: CDR1 SQVTM, CDR2 ANQGSEA. The DNA of the CDR3 is TGCAGCGTTCTCGGACCTTCGCGGGGACCCAGACCCTACGAGCAGTACTTC. Translating gives CSVLGPSRGPRPYEQYF.

The CDR3 spells CASSAGVRGDTQYF. CDR3 DNA sequence: TGTGCCAGCAGCGCCGGGGTGCGGGGGGATACGCAGTATTTT. The rearrangement uses TRBV7-2 and TRBJ2-3; 7 positions match TRBD2. J lost 6 bases, V lost 5 bases, and 8 bases had no gene match. The CDR3 totals 14 residues. Germline V gives CDR1 SGHTA, CDR2 FQGNSA.

About this clone: This CDR3 is also generated by other DNA sequences in the sample. The chain combines TRBV7-9 with TRBJ1-5, with D perhaps TRBD1 (5 bases). V dropped 1 base and J dropped 2 bases, with 6 bases sitting between them. This CDR3 spans 14 amino acids. Per the germline V gene, CDR1 is SEHNR and CDR2 is FQNEAQ (reference sequence). CDR3 nucleotides: TGTGCCAGCAGCTTAGGGGGGGGCAATCAGCCCCAGCATTTT. It translates to CASSLGGGNQPQHF.

The chain uses TRBV25-1 and TRBJ1-5; TRBD1 matches 8 bases. V lost 4 bases to trimming and J lost 2 bases; unmatched junction nucleotides: 1. Per the germline V gene, CDR1 is MGHDK and CDR2 is SYGVNS. The CDR3 length is 14 residues. CDR3 sequence: CASSATGGNQPQHF. The CDR3 coding sequence is TGTGCCAGCAGTGCGACAGGGGGCAATCAGCCCCAGCATTTT.

V and J are TRBV10-3 and TRBJ2-3; TRBD1 agrees at 8 bases. J was trimmed by 2 bases and V by 10 bases; bases with no gene match: 5. The CDR3 is made up of 13 amino acids. Germline V lookup: CDR1 ENHRY, CDR2 SYGVKD. CDR3 protein: CATRQGLTDTQYF. The CDR3 bases are TGTGCCACCCGACAGGGGCTCACAGATACGCAGTATTTT.